This is a list of T cell receptor beta chains from one sample in a study of blood T cells in healthy people across ages. TCRdb independently ran MiXCR on the 5' RACE reads; one entry per CDR3 protein. Of about 650,000 distinct CDR3 sequences listed, roughly 30% are singletons. What was sequenced was blood. These TCRs come from an elderly woman in good health. The CDR3 runs from the conserved cysteine through the conserved F or W. A D gene is named only where the DNA matches it firmly. The size field is filled for only some rows; it gives once, few, many or a size class.

j_call v_call d_call clone_size cdr3_aa cdr3_nt
TRBJ1-1 TRBV10-1 . . CASSESSPAEAFF TGCGCCAGCAGTGAGTCTAGCCCAGCTGAAGCTTTCTTT
TRBJ2-2 TRBV18 TRBD1 . CASSPRWTGGTGELFF TGTGCCAGCTCACCAAGATGGACAGGCGGCACCGGGGAGCTGTTTTTT
TRBJ1-1 TRBV20-1 . many CSARDPAGRHTEAFF TGCAGTGCTAGAGACCCCGCGGGAAGGCACACTGAAGCTTTCTTT
TRBJ2-7 TRBV20-1 TRBD1 many CSAKSGQGAHEQYF TGCAGTGCTAAGTCCGGACAGGGGGCCCACGAGCAGTACTTC
TRBJ2-5 TRBV5-1 TRBD2 many CASSRTSRLAQETQYF TGCGCCAGCAGCCGTACCTCGAGACTAGCTCAAGAGACCCAGTACTTC
TRBJ2-5 TRBV4-2 . few CASSQDFQETQYF TGTGCCAGCAGCCAAGACTTTCAAGAGACCCAGTACTTC
TRBJ2-7 TRBV15 . many CATSRDQVQGRTYEQYF TGTGCCACCAGCAGAGATCAGGTGCAGGGGCGAACCTACGAGCAGTACTTC
TRBJ2-2 TRBV2 . . CASRPSGVSGELFF TGTGCCAGCCGCCCCTCAGGAGTTTCCGGGGAGCTGTTTTTT
TRBJ2-7 TRBV6-1 TRBD1 many CASSGGQGRGEQYF TGTGCCAGCAGTGGTGGACAGGGCCGAGGCGAGCAGTACTTC
TRBJ2-1 TRBV20-1 TRBD2 . CSARAPGLAGSSYNEQFF TGCAGTGCTAGAGCTCCGGGACTAGCGGGGAGCTCCTACAATGAGCAGTTCTTC
TRBJ1-2 TRBV15 . . CANSRDSDSLNYGYTF TGTGCCAACAGCAGAGATAGCGACAGCCTTAACTATGGCTACACCTTC
TRBJ1-2 TRBV30 TRBD1 few CAWLRDRAWYGYTF TGTGCCTGGCTCCGGGACAGGGCGTGGTATGGCTACACCTTC
TRBJ1-1 TRBV7-8 . . CASRSGGNTEAFF TGTGCCAGCAGAAGTGGAGGGAACACTGAAGCTTTCTTT
TRBJ1-2 TRBV18 . . CASSPAGNNYGYTF TGTGCCAGCTCACCGGCAGGGAATAACTATGGCTACACCTTC
TRBJ2-5 TRBV11-2 . many CASSSSKGVQETQYF TGTGCCAGCAGCTCTAGTAAAGGGGTCCAAGAGACCCAGTACTTC
TRBJ1-5 TRBV27 TRBD1 . CASSFDRGLGQPQHF TGTGCCAGCAGTTTCGACAGGGGGTTAGGACAGCCCCAGCATTTT
TRBJ2-7 TRBV2 . few CASSETGVEQYF TGTGCCAGCAGTGAAACTGGCGTTGAGCAGTACTTC
TRBJ1-2 TRBV4-1 . many CASSQEEGVSYGYTF TGCGCCAGCAGCCAAGAAGAGGGGGTGAGCTATGGCTACACCTTC
TRBJ2-7 TRBV7-2 TRBD1 many CASSKQGALPYEQYF TGTGCCAGCAGCAAACAGGGGGCCTTACCCTACGAGCAGTACTTC
TRBJ1-2 TRBV5-1 . few CASRLTGTGPDGYTF TGCGCCAGCAGACTTACAGGGACGGGACCTGATGGCTACACCTTC
TRBJ2-3 TRBV7-9 TRBD2 many CASSNSGGATDTQYF TGTGCCAGCAGCAATAGCGGGGGGGCTACAGATACGCAGTATTTT
TRBJ2-7 TRBV5-1 . . CASSIGGTYNEQYF TGCGCCAGCAGTATCGGGGGTACCTACAATGAGCAGTACTTC
TRBJ1-6 TRBV20-1 . many CSAIPRGAQDNSPLHF TGCAGTGCGATTCCGCGGGGGGCACAAGATAATTCACCCCTCCACTTT
TRBJ2-1 TRBV3-1 . many CASSHPSGTTNNEQFF TGTGCCAGCAGCCATCCCTCCGGGACGACCAACAATGAGCAGTTCTTC
TRBJ1-1 TRBV2 . many CATEERTEAFF TGTGCCACCGAAGAAAGGACTGAAGCTTTCTTT
TRBJ2-5 TRBV5-6 . . CASNLDPETQYF TGTGCCAGCAACTTGGACCCAGAGACCCAGTACTTC
TRBJ2-7 TRBV5-1 . . CASSLVEGYNEQYF TGCGCCAGCAGCTTGGTGGAGGGTTACAACGAGCAGTACTTC